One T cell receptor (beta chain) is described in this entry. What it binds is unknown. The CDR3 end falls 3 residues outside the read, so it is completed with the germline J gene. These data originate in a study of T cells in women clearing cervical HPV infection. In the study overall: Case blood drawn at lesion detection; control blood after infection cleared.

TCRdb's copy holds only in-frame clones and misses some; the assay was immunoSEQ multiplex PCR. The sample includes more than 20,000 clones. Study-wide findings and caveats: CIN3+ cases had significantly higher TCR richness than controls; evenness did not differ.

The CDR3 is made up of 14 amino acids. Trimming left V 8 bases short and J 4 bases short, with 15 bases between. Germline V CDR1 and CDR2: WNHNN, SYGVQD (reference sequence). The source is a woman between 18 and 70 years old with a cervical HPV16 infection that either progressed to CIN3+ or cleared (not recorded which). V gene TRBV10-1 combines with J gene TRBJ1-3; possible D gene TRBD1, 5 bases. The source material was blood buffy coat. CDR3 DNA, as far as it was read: TGCGCCAGCTCGAAGGACATTTCGGGAAACACC. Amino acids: CASSKDISGNT. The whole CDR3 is CASSKDISGNTIYF.